One and the same sample provided the 17 T cell receptor beta chains below, sequenced in a study of CD8 T cells in Susac syndrome. RNA was extracted with the RNeasy kit, and a quantity of roughly 0.5 to 1 ug was reverse transcribed using random hexamers. In TCRdb, the immunoSEQ multiplex PCR reads were re-called with MiXCR into one record per CDR3 protein. The sample consists of fewer than 90,000 distinct CDR3 sequences, 85% to 95% of them appearing once. The specimen was CD8+ T cells from PBMCs. The receptors stem from a human donor with Susac syndrome.

The rearrangement joins TRBV12-3 or TRBV12-4 to TRBJ2-5; 8 nucleotides agree with TRBD2. The CDR3 has 15 residues. The V gene end was trimmed by 5 bases and the J gene end by 1 base; junction bases not matched to a gene: 6. This CDR3 reads CASSRGSGGQETQYF. In DNA, the CDR3 is TGTGCCAGCAGTCGTGGAAGCGGGGGCCAAGAGACCCAGTACTTC.

The chain recombines TRBV7-8 with TRBJ2-1; TRBD2 aligns across 16 bases. Germline values: CDR1 SGHVS, CDR2 FQNEAQ. The CDR3 is made up of 16 amino acids. V gave up 5 bases and J gave up 10 bases; unmatched junction bases: 8. DNA for the CDR3: TGTGCCAGCAGCCCCCCGGGACTAGCGGGGGGGGGAGAGCAGTTCTTC. As protein: CASSPPGLAGGGEQFF.

The chain uses TRBV20-1 and TRBJ2-3; 11 bases map to TRBD2. CDR1 and CDR2 from the germline V gene are DFQATT and SNEGSKA (reference sequence). The CDR3 extends over 18 amino acids. J was trimmed by 1 base and V by 3 bases; bases with no gene match: 12. The chain's CDR3 is CSASPPRPGLAGTDTQYF. CDR3 in DNA: TGCAGTGCTAGCCCCCCTCGCCCGGGACTAGCGGGCACAGATACGCAGTATTTT.

This chain uses TRBV5-8 with TRBJ2-1; D is unclear. The germline gives CDR1 SGHTS, CDR2 YDEGEE. V was pared by 2 bases and J by 8 bases, with 11 bases between. The CDR3 contains 13 residues. CDR3 in DNA: TGTGCCAGCAGCTTTCCGCACCAAGATGAGCAGTTCTTC. Its protein product is CASSFPHQDEQFF. The whole variable domain, remainder taken from reference TRBV5-8 and TRBJ2-1, is EAGVTQSPTHLIKTRGQQATLRCSPISGHTSVYWYQQALGLGLQFLLWYDEGEERNRGNFPPRFSGRQFPNYSSELNVNALELEDSALYLCASSFPHQDEQFFGPGTRLTVL.

The rearrangement joins TRBV2 to TRBJ2-6; the D is unclear. Germline CDR1 and CDR2: SNHLY and FYNNEI. The V gene lost 1 base and the J gene lost 1 base, with 5 bases spanning the gap. This CDR3 has 15 residues. The CDR3 reads CASSEVGSGANVLTF. The DNA for the CDR3 is TGTGCCAGCAGTGAAGTAGGGTCTGGGGCCAACGTCCTGACTTTC.

CDR3 DNA: TGTGCCAGCAGCTTAGGGACCTCTGCAAACATTCAGTACTTC. It encodes CASSLGTSANIQYF. The chain joins TRBV7-2 to TRBJ2-4; D remains ambiguous. The CDR3 has 14 amino acids. CDR1 and CDR2 from the germline V gene are SGHTA and FQGNSA. Trimming took off 1 base at V and 6 bases at J, with 10 bases between the two ends.

This clonotype has a handful of counts. The genes are TRBV11-2 and TRBJ2-3; D gene unclear. Trimming took 0 bases from V and 2 from J, leaving 6 bases between them. CDR3 length equals 14 residues. The germline CDR1 and CDR2 sequences are SGHAT and FQNNGV. This chain's CDR3 is CASSLDPYTDTQYF. The DNA of the CDR3 is TGTGCCAGCAGCTTAGATCCTTACACAGATACGCAGTATTTT.

J is TRBJ1-6 and V is TRBV12-3 or TRBV12-4; no clear D gene. There are 19 residues in the CDR3. V was pared by 5 bases and J by 0 bases, with 20 bases between. The CDR3 loop is CASSPWVESHSSYNSPLHF. The CDR3 DNA is TGTGCCAGCAGTCCCTGGGTTGAGTCTCATTCCTCCTATAATTCACCCCTCCACTTT.

In this sample, this clonotype turned up once. This chain connects TRBV4-2 to TRBJ2-7; D might be TRBD1 (5 bases). Between the trimmed V and J ends, which lost 1 base and 5 bases, there was a span of 12 bases. Germline V lookup: CDR1 LGHNA, CDR2 YNFKEQ. This CDR3 has 14 amino acids. CDR3 nucleotides: TGTGCCAGCAGCCAAGCCCAGGGTTCTAACGAGCAGTACTTC. This encodes CASSQAQGSNEQYF.

The rearrangement joins TRBV29-1 to TRBJ2-7; D ambiguous. The CDR3 has 14 residues. Germline CDR1 reads SQVTM; CDR2 reads ANQGSEA. Trimming stripped 4 bases from V and 0 bases from J, with 13 bases between. This chain's CDR3 is CSVVSTLSSYEQYF. CDR3 DNA sequence: TGCAGCGTTGTATCCACCTTGAGCTCCTACGAGCAGTACTTC.

The genes are TRBV7-9 and TRBJ1-5; D unclear. Per germline, CDR1 SEHNR and CDR2 FQNEAQ (reference sequence). With 4 bases removed from V and 4 bases from J, the gap between germline ends came to 23 bases. This CDR3 region has 18 residues. The CDR3 sequence: CASSSEGWGERENQPQHF. The DNA for the CDR3 is TGTGCCAGCAGCTCCGAGGGTTGGGGAGAACGGGAAAATCAGCCCCAGCATTTT.

The chain links TRBV9 to TRBJ2-3; TRBD2 agrees at 7 bases. From germline, CDR1 is SGDLS and CDR2 YYNGEE. This CDR3 contains 15 residues. V shed 0 bases and J 4 bases; nucleotides not matched to a gene: 5. DNA for the CDR3: TGTGCCAGCAGCGTAGTCGGGGCGGGGGCAGATACGCAGTATTTT. Translation gives CASSVVGAGADTQYF.

The CDR3 reads CASRTGSTNEKLFF. The CDR3 region has the DNA TGTGCCAGCAGGACAGGCTCAACTAATGAAAAACTGTTTTTT. This rearrangement joins TRBV7-9 to TRBJ1-4; D may be TRBD1 (6 bases). The CDR3 spans 14 residues. Germline CDR1 is SEHNR and CDR2 is FQNEAQ (reference sequence). The germline V and J ends were trimmed by 6 bases and 0 bases, with 8 bases remaining between them. The full variable domain, with the rest looked up from reference TRBV7-9 and TRBJ1-4, is DTGVSQNPRHKITKRGQNVTFRCDPISEHNRLYWYRQTLGQGPEFLTYFQNEAQLEKSRLLSDRFSAERPKGSFSTLEIQRTEQGDSAMYLCASRTGSTNEKLFFGSGTQLSVL.

This clonotype appeared a single time. The CDR3 reads CASSSKYYEQYF. The CDR3 nucleotides are TGTGCCAGCAGTTCAAAGTACTACGAGCAGTACTTC. The gene calls are TRBV6-2 or TRBV6-3 and TRBJ2-7; D unresolved. V lost 4 bases and J 3 bases, leaving 7 bases between the germline ends. CDR1 and CDR2 from the germline V gene are MNHEY and SVGEGT. The CDR3 totals 12 residues.

This clonotype was observed a single time. The rearrangement links TRBV6-2 or TRBV6-3 to TRBJ2-1; D is uncertain. CDR1 and CDR2 (germline): MNHEY, SVGEGT. V was shortened by 7 bases and J by 0 bases, with 13 bases between the two germline ends. This CDR3 comprises 15 residues. As DNA, the CDR3 is TGTGCCAGCATTCTAAGCGAACCCTCCTACAATGAGCAGTTCTTC. Translated: CASILSEPSYNEQFF.

This clonotype was observed once. V usage is TRBV27 and J usage is TRBJ2-7; 8 bases map to TRBD2. Trimming removed 4 bases from V and 0 bases from J; junction bases left unmatched: 14. Germline V gene sequence: CDR1 MNHEY, CDR2 SMNVEV (reference sequence). The CDR3 is 18 amino acids. The CDR3 reads CASSSTGTRPQSSYEQYF. CDR3 in DNA: TGTGCCAGCAGTTCTACAGGGACTAGACCTCAGAGCTCCTACGAGCAGTACTTC.

The gene calls are TRBV9 and TRBJ2-2; no definite D call. The CDR3 is made up of 13 amino acids. Germline V gene sequence: CDR1 SGDLS, CDR2 YYNGEE. Trimming removed 1 base at V and 3 bases at J, with 4 bases between. CDR3 DNA sequence: TGTGCCAGCAGCGTATGGGACACCGGGGAGCTGTTTTTT. Amino acids: CASSVWDTGELFF.